A single T cell receptor beta chain is shown here with its context. Assay used: immunoSEQ multiplex PCR; TCRdb lists only in-frame clones, some missing. The data hold roughly 77,000 clones, with about 87% observed a single time. The data derive from a study of blood T cell repertoires in COVID-19. This TCR came from a man aged 45-60 years with active COVID-19. Sequencing input: peripheral blood.

The CDR3 DNA reads TGCGCCAGCAGCCCGGACTTCTGGCCACCAGTGGATACGCAGTATTTT. Its protein is CASSPDFWPPVDTQYF. The chain employs TRBV4-1 and TRBJ2-3; weak D call: TRBD2 (5 bases). The CDR3 spans 16 residues. Germline CDR1 MGHRA, CDR2 YSYEKL. V lost 4 bases to trimming and J lost 6 bases, with 20 bases between them.